The 2 T cell receptor beta chains presented below share a single source sample, sequenced in a study of metastatic and nonmetastatic thyroid tumors (dated by TCRdb to between 2020 and 2021). Before undergoing thyroid surgery, none of the patients had been given any kind of treatment. Receptor amplification or capture employed PCR. Data came from an Illumina HiSeq 4000. TCRdb took the public reads, trimmed them with fastp at Q25, ran MiXCR for clone calling and kept in-frame beta chains. Across this sample there are about 21,000 clones, with 18% seen only once. The ten largest account for about 21% of the sample. The specimen sequenced was blood. Every receptor here comes from a male donor with papillary thyroid cancer or a benign thyroid nodule (not recorded which). Some clones in this sample may be carry-over from other donors' samples.

This clone was picked up many times. The chain combines TRBV5-4 with TRBJ2-7, with D perhaps assigned TRBD1 or TRBD2 (6 bases each). V was clipped by 0 bases and J by 6 bases, with 16 bases between them. The CDR3 is 15 amino acids. Germline assignment: CDR1 SGHNT and CDR2 YYREEE (reference sequence). The CDR3 DNA reads as TGTGCCAGCAGCTTGGGGGCAGGGGCGGGGAGCGAGCAGTACTTC. Encoded protein: CASSLGAGAGSEQYF. The variable domain in full, completed from reference TRBV5-4 and TRBJ2-7, reads ETGVTQSPTHLIKTRGQQVTLRCSSQSGHNTVSWYQQALGQGPQFIFQYYREEENGRGNFPPRFSGLQFPNYSSELNVNALELDDSALYLCASSLGAGAGSEQYFGPGTRLTVT.

This clone was found many times. This chain connects TRBV24-1 to TRBJ2-1; maybe TRBD1 (6 bases). Trimming took 4 bases from V and 9 from J, leaving 15 bases between them. The germline V gene encodes CDR1 KGHDR and CDR2 SFDVKD. CDR3 length equals 14 residues. CDR3 coding DNA: TGTGCCACCAGTGAGTGGCAGGGGAATGGTGAGCAGTTCTTC. It encodes CATSEWQGNGEQFF.